This T cell receptor (beta chain) was identified in a study of shared clonotypes between healthy human individuals. Using immunoSEQ multiplex PCR, the repertoire was profiled, and TCRdb retains in-frame clones only, with some absent. The sample carries around 990,000 clones, about 80% recorded once. Sequenced sample: memory CD4+ T cells from PBMCs. The subset: CD45RA-negative fraction. This sequence originates from a man aged 18 to 29 in good health. Some clones in this sample may be carry-over from other donors' samples.

CDR3: CSVDKGQGNYGYTF. The CDR3 region has the DNA TGCAGCGTTGATAAGGGACAGGGAAACTATGGCTACACCTTC. The chain employs TRBV29-1 and TRBJ1-2; TRBD1 aligns across 9 bases. In germline, CDR1 is SQVTM, CDR2 ANQGSEA. The CDR3 covers 14 residues. V was clipped by 3 bases and J by 2 bases; unmatched bases: 4.